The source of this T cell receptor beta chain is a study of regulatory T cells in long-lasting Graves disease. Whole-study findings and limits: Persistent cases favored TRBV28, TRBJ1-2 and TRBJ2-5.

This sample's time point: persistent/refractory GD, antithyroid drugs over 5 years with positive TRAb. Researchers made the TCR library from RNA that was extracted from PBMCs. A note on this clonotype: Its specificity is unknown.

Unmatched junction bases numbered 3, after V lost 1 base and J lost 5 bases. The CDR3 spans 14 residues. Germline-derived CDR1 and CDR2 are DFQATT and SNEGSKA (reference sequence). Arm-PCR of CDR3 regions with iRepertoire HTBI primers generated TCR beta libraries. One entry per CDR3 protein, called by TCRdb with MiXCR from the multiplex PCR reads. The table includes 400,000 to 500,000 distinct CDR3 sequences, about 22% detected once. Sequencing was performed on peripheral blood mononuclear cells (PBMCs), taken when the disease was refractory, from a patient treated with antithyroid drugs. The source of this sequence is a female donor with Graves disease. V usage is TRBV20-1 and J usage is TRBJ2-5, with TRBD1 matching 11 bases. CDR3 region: CSARVDRGPETQYF. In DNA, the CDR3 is TGCAGTGCTAGAGTGGACAGGGGGCCTGAGACCCAGTACTTC.